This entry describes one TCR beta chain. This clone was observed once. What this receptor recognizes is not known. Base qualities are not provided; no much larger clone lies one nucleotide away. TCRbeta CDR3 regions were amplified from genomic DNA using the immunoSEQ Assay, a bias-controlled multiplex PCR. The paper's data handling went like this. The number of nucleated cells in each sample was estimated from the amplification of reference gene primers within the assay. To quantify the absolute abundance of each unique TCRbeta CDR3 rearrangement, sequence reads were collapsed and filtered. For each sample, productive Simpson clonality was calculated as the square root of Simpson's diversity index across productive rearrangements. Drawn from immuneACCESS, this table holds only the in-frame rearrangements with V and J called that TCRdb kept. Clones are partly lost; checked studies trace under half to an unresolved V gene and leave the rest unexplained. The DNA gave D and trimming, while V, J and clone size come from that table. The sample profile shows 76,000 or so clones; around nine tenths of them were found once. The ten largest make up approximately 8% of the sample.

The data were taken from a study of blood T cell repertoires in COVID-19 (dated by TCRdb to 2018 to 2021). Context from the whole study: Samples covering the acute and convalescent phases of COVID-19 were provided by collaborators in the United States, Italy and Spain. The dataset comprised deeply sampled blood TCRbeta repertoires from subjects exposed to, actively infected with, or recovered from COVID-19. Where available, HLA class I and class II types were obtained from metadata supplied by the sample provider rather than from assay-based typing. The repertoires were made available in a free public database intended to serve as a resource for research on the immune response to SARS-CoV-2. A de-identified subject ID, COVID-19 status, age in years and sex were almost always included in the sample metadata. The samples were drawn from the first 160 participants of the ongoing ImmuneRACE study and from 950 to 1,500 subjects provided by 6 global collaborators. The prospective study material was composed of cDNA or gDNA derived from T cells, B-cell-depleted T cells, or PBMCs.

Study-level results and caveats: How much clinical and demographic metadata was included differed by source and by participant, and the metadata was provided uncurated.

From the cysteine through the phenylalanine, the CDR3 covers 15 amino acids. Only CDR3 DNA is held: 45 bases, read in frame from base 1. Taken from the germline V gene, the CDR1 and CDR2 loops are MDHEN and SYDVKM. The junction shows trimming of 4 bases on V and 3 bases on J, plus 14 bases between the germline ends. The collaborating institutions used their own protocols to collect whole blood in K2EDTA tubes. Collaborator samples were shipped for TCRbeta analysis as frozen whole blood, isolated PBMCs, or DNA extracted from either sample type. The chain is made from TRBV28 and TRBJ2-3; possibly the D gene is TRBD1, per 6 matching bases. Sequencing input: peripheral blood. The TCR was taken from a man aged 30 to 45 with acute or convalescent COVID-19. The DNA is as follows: TGTGCCAGCAGTTCCCTAATTACAGGGACAGATACGCAGTATTTT. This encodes CASSSLITGTDTQYF.